The 29 T cell receptor beta chains reported below all come from one sample, sequenced in a study of a mutant IDH1 vaccine in newly diagnosed glioma. Clones were read by immunoSEQ multiplex PCR, and TCRdb kept only the in-frame ones, dropping some. Of under 60,000 clones in the sample, about three quarters were seen once. The antigens of these receptors remain unknown. The time point was: week 47, end of study. Each dose of the vaccine consisted of 300 ug of mutant IDH1 20-mer peptide, with topical imiquimod. Sequenced material: PBMCs, taken from a glioma patient whose treatment included an IDH1 peptide vaccine. These receptors were obtained from a middle-aged woman with glioma. Some clones in this sample may be carry-over from other donors' samples.

The chain links TRBV27 to TRBJ1-4; no definite D call. Per germline, CDR1 MNHEY and CDR2 SMNVEV (reference sequence). The CDR3 extends over 13 amino acids. V shed 5 bases and J shed 10 bases, with 14 bases lying between them. The CDR3 bases are TGTGCCAGCAGTGCGACGGCCCGGGGAAAACTGTTTTTT. Translating it yields CASSATARGKLFF.

The CDR3 coding sequence is TGTGCCAGCAGCGCCACTAGCCCCGGGGAGCTGTTTTTT. Translated, it gives CASSATSPGELFF. This chain links TRBV7-9 with TRBJ2-2, with D possibly matching TRBD2 (6 bases). The CDR3 has 13 amino acids. V gave up 5 bases and J gave up 6 bases, with 10 bases separating them. Germline V gene lookup returns CDR1 SEHNR and CDR2 FQNEAQ (reference sequence).

This sequence joins TRBV29-1 and TRBJ2-7; 10 positions match TRBD1. V was clipped by 7 bases and J by 4 bases; unmatched bases: 7. The CDR3 is 13 residues long. CDR1 is SQVTM, CDR2 ANQGSEA, per germline. CDR3 nucleotides: TGCAGCGCCGTGGGACAGGGGCCATACGAGCAGTACTTC. It encodes CSAVGQGPYEQYF.

This clone has only one observation. The chain links TRBV5-1 to TRBJ2-7; 7 bases are a match to TRBD1. Germline V gives CDR1 SGHRS, CDR2 YFSETQ. Germline trimming cut 4 bases from V and 2 bases from J; bases unmatched to any gene: 9. The CDR3 spans 15 residues. The CDR3 spells CASSPTPGQAYEQYF. CDR3 DNA sequence: TGCGCCAGCAGCCCCACCCCCGGACAGGCCTACGAGCAGTACTTC. Complete variable domain (other parts from reference TRBV5-1 and TRBJ2-7): KAGVTQTPRYLIKTRGQQVTLSCSPISGHRSVSWYQQTPGQGLQFLFEYFSETQRNKGNFPGRFSGRQFSNSRSEMNVSTLELGDSALYLCASSPTPGQAYEQYFGPGTRLTVT.

This chain uses TRBV19 with TRBJ2-4, with a possible D match to TRBD1 (5 bases). Germline V gene sequence: CDR1 LNHDA, CDR2 SQIVND (reference sequence). The CDR3 runs to 14 residues. V was clipped by 5 bases and J by 8 bases, with 16 bases between them. Written as DNA, the CDR3 is TGTGCCAGTAGTGTCGACAGCCATGGGGACATTCAGTACTTC. As protein: CASSVDSHGDIQYF.

The chain joins TRBV29-1 to TRBJ2-5, with D maybe TRBD2 (6 bases). Looked up from germline, CDR1 is SQVTM and CDR2 is ANQGSEA. Deletions cut 0 bases from V and 4 bases from J, with 12 bases between. The CDR3 sequence is 14 residues long. The CDR3 DNA follows: TGCAGCGTTGAAGATCTACCCGGGGGAGAGACCCAGTACTTC. It translates to CSVEDLPGGETQYF.

The J gene is TRBJ1-3, the V gene TRBV5-1; D ambiguous. Trimming cost V 0 bases and J 2 bases, with 12 bases left between them. The V gene's germline CDR1 is SGHRS and CDR2 YFSETQ. The CDR3 spans 16 residues. The CDR3 here is CASSLEMGATGNTIYF. Written as DNA, the CDR3 is TGCGCCAGCAGCTTGGAAATGGGAGCTACTGGAAACACCATATATTTT.

This rearrangement joins TRBV18 to TRBJ2-7, with 11 bases matching TRBD2. The CDR3 is 16 amino acids. CDR1 and CDR2 from the germline V gene are KGHSH and LQKENI. With V trimmed by 3 bases and J by 6 bases, 10 bases remained unmatched. The CDR3 coding sequence is TGTGCCAGCTCACCTTCTTATAGCGGGGGGGCCTCCGAGCAGTACTTC. As protein: CASSPSYSGGASEQYF.

CDR3 nucleotides: TGTGCCAGCTCACCACCCCTCTCCAGCGCAAGCTCTGGAAACACCATATATTTT. Amino acid sequence: CASSPPLSSASSGNTIYF. The rearrangement links TRBV18 to TRBJ1-3; unclear D gene. In germline, CDR1 is KGHSH, CDR2 LQKENI. Trimming took off 0 bases at V and 0 bases at J, with 15 bases between the two ends. CDR3 size: 18 residues.

The rearrangement uses TRBV5-6 and TRBJ2-7; D is undetermined. The germline V gene has CDR1 SGHDT and CDR2 YYEEEE. This CDR3 spans 12 amino acids. Trimming took off 0 bases at V and 3 bases at J, with 4 bases between the two ends. The CDR3: CASSLEGYEQYF. As DNA, the CDR3 is TGTGCCAGCAGCTTGGAGGGCTACGAGCAGTACTTC.

V gene TRBV7-8 combines with J gene TRBJ2-6; the D is unclear. Per germline, CDR1 SGHVS and CDR2 FQNEAQ. Trimming took 0 bases from V and 3 from J, leaving 6 bases between them. CDR3 length: 15 residues. The CDR3 DNA reads TGTGCCAGCAGCTTAGCCGGTGTTGGGGCCAACGTCCTGACTTTC. This sequence encodes CASSLAGVGANVLTF.

Note on this clone: The junction and the germline gene differ at one end; a read error may be behind it. The chain combines TRBV2 with TRBJ2-6, with D maybe TRBD1 (6 bases). This CDR3 has 18 amino acids. Germline assignment: CDR1 SNHLY and CDR2 FYNNEI. The CDR3 DNA follows: TGTGCGAGCAGTGGGTTGATCGGACAGCCCTCTGGGGCCAACGTCCTGACTTTC. It translates to CASSGLIGQPSGANVLTF.

The chain links TRBV5-4 to TRBJ1-4, with D unresolved. The CDR3 consists of 13 residues. V dropped 0 bases and J dropped 8 bases, with 8 bases sitting between them. CDR1 and CDR2 (germline): SGHNT, YYREEE (reference sequence). The CDR3 sequence: CASSLVGNEKLFF. CDR3 nucleotide sequence: TGTGCCAGCAGCTTGGTAGGGAACGAAAAACTGTTTTTT.

This chain uses TRBV6-5 with TRBJ1-6; D call uncertain. V shed 7 bases and J shed 7 bases, with 14 bases lying between them. From germline, CDR1 is MNHEY and CDR2 SVGAGI. CDR3 length: 14 residues. CDR3 DNA sequence: TGTGCCAGCACCTCCCCCACAGAGAATTCACCCCTCCACTTT. The encoded protein is CASTSPTENSPLHF.

This chain joins TRBV9 and TRBJ2-1; 10 bases match TRBD1. This CDR3 is built from 15 residues. Per germline, CDR1 SGDLS and CDR2 YYNGEE. V was clipped by 0 bases and J by 7 bases; unmatched bases: 4. CDR3 protein: CASSVGQGAWNEQFF. CDR3 coding DNA: TGTGCCAGCAGCGTAGGACAGGGGGCATGGAATGAGCAGTTCTTC.

The V call is TRBV6-5, the J call TRBJ1-3; possible D gene TRBD1, 5 bases. From germline, CDR1 is MNHEY and CDR2 SVGAGI. The germline V and J ends were trimmed by 0 bases and 9 bases, with 12 bases remaining between them. The CDR3 extends over 14 amino acids. In DNA, the CDR3 is TGTGCCAGCAGTTACTCGCTGGGACCCAGCACCATATATTTT. Protein product: CASSYSLGPSTIYF.

The CDR3 sequence: CAWSRGYGANVLTF. The CDR3 DNA reads as TGTGCCTGGAGTCGCGGGTATGGGGCCAACGTCCTGACTTTC. V and J are TRBV30 and TRBJ2-6; a possible D gene is TRBD2 (5 bases). Germline CDR1 reads GTSNPN; CDR2 reads SVGIG (reference sequence). Trimming took off 2 bases at V and 3 bases at J, with 8 bases between the two ends. This CDR3 comprises 14 residues.

The gene calls are TRBV6-6 and TRBJ1-2; 10 bases match TRBD1. The V gene's germline CDR1 is MNHNY and CDR2 SVGAGI (reference sequence). The CDR3 length is 13 residues. The J segment lost 7 bases and the V segment lost 5 bases, leaving 4 bases of the junction unmatched. The CDR3 sequence is CASSAGQGSGYTF. CDR3 sequence (DNA): TGTGCCAGCAGTGCGGGACAGGGGAGTGGCTACACCTTC.

This rearrangement joins TRBV2 to TRBJ2-7, with D possibly called TRBD1 or TRBD2 (5 bases each). Trimming left V 7 bases short and J 6 bases short, with 22 bases between. The germline CDR1 and CDR2 sequences are SNHLY and FYNNEI. This CDR3 is 15 amino acids long. The CDR3 DNA follows: TGTGCCAGCACCGAAGGGGCTAGCACAGGACTCGAGCAGTACTTC. Residues: CASTEGASTGLEQYF.

This clone has more than one count but fewer than ten. This rearrangement joins TRBV6-1 to TRBJ1-3; D unclear. Deletions cut 3 bases from V and 1 base from J, with 16 bases between. This CDR3 contains 17 residues. Germline V gene sequence: CDR1 MNHNS, CDR2 SASEGT. CDR3 nucleotides: TGTGCCAGCAGTGACCGGGTCTCACTTGGGTCTGGAAACACCATATATTTT. Residues: CASSDRVSLGSGNTIYF.

J is TRBJ1-2 and V is TRBV14; D is unresolved. V shed 4 bases and J shed 5 bases, with 14 bases lying between them. The germline CDR1 and CDR2 sequences are SGHDN and FVKESK. This CDR3 spans 14 amino acids. The CDR3 region has the DNA TGTGCCAGCAGCCCCCATGGTAGCGGGTATGGCTACACCTTC. Translated: CASSPHGSGYGYTF.

V and J are TRBV7-9 and TRBJ2-7; 7 bases agree with TRBD1. This CDR3 has 14 residues. Unmatched junction bases numbered 8, after V lost 2 bases and J lost 7 bases. The germline CDR1 and CDR2 sequences are SEHNR and FQNEAQ (reference sequence). In DNA, the CDR3 is TGTGCCAGCAGCTTAAGCGACAGGGAAGGTGAGCAGTACTTC. It specifies CASSLSDREGEQYF.

The chain uses TRBV5-6 and TRBJ1-2; 8 nucleotides match TRBD1. Per germline, CDR1 SGHDT and CDR2 YYEEEE. The CDR3 is 15 residues long. V lost 1 base to trimming and J lost 8 bases; unmatched junction nucleotides: 10. For the CDR3, the DNA is TGTGCCAGCAGCTTGACCCTCGGACAGGGAGAGGGCTACACCTTC. This gives the protein CASSLTLGQGEGYTF. Looking up the rest from reference TRBV5-6 and TRBJ1-2 gives the full variable domain: DAGVTQSPTHLIKTRGQQVTLRCSPKSGHDTVSWYQQALGQGPQFIFQYYEEEERQRGNFPDRFSGHQFPNYSSELNVNALLLGDSALYLCASSLTLGQGEGYTFGSGTRLTVV.

The chain links TRBV27 to TRBJ2-7; 8 bases agree with TRBD2. The CDR3 runs 13 residues. V gave up 0 bases and J gave up 7 bases; unmatched junction bases: 2. Germline V lookup: CDR1 MNHEY, CDR2 SMNVEV (reference sequence). This CDR3 is CASSLSRGGEQYF. Written as DNA, the CDR3 is TGTGCCAGCAGTTTATCCCGGGGGGGTGAGCAGTACTTC.

This chain links TRBV6-5 with TRBJ1-1; TRBD1 might be the D (5 bases). The CDR3 loop spans 14 amino acids. Germline lookup yields CDR1 MNHEY and CDR2 SVGAGI. V lost 5 bases to trimming and J lost 0 bases, with 10 bases between them. CDR3 nucleotide sequence: TGTGCCAGCAGTCGGGCAGGGATGAACACTGAAGCTTTCTTT. Translated, it gives CASSRAGMNTEAFF.

The V call is TRBV27, the J call TRBJ2-5, with D perhaps matching TRBD2 (5 bases). Trimming pared 10 bases from V and 4 bases from J, leaving 13 bases between. This CDR3 has 12 residues. Germline loops: CDR1 MNHEY, CDR2 SMNVEV (reference sequence). The CDR3 loop is CATSKGRETQYF. For the CDR3, the DNA is TGTGCCACCTCGAAAGGGAGAGAGACCCAGTACTTC.

The gene calls are TRBV10-3 and TRBJ2-3, with 11 nucleotides matching TRBD2. V lost 9 bases to trimming and J lost 2 bases; unmatched junction nucleotides: 10. The V gene's germline CDR1 is ENHRY and CDR2 SYGVKD. The CDR3 sequence is 16 residues long. This chain's CDR3 is CAIAPGTSGSTDTQYF. The DNA for the CDR3 is TGTGCCATTGCGCCGGGGACTAGCGGCTCCACAGATACGCAGTATTTT.

V and J are TRBV5-4 and TRBJ2-1, with a tentative D call TRBD2 (6 bases). V lost 0 bases and J 7 bases, leaving 14 bases between the germline ends. CDR1 and CDR2 (germline): SGHNT, YYREEE (reference sequence). The CDR3 totals 15 residues. The CDR3 sequence: CASSLGGVTGNEQFF. The DNA for the CDR3 is TGTGCCAGCAGCTTGGGGGGGGTAACCGGGAATGAGCAGTTCTTC.

This clone was observed a few times. This sequence joins TRBV4-1 and TRBJ1-1; a possible D gene is TRBD1 (5 bases). Trimming pared 4 bases from V and 5 bases from J, leaving 23 bases between. CDR3 length: 17 residues. The germline V gene encodes CDR1 MGHRA and CDR2 YSYEKL. This CDR3 reads CASSPYNSGIGGTEAFF. The CDR3 DNA reads TGCGCCAGCAGCCCCTATAACTCGGGGATCGGGGGAACTGAAGCTTTCTTT.